This TCR beta chain appears in the sequencing data of a study of T cells expressing NK-cell markers. TCRdb reanalyzed the 5' RACE reads and collapses them to one entry per CDR3 protein, without DNA. The sample table sets out about 400,000 distinct CDR3 sequences. The CDR3 runs 15 residues. The source of this sequence is a woman aged 45-65 years in good health. The chain employs TRBV12-3 or TRBV12-4 and TRBJ2-2; the D call of TRBD1 rests on TCRdb alone, since no DNA is present to check it. Sequenced material: blood T cells: a sorted CD56 or NKG2C T cell subset, CD4+ or CD8+ T cells, or bulk PBMC T cells (not recorded which). CDR3 loop: CASRRTGLGTGELFF.